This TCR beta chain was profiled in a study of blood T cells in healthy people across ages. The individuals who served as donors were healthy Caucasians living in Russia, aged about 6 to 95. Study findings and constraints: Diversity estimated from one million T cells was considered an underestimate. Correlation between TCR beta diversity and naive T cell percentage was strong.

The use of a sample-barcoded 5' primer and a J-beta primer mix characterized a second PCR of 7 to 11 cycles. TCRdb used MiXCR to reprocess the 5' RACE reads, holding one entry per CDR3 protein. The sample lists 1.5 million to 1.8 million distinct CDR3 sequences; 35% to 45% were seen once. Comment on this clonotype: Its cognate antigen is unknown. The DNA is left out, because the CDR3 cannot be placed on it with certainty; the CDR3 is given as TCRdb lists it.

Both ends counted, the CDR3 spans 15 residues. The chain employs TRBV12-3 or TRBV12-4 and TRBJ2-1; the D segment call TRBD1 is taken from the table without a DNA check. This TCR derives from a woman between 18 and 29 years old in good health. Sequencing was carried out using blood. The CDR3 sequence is CASSSSGQGPNEQFF.